This TCR beta chain comes out of a study of T-cell reconstitution after alpha-beta-depleted transplantation in children. Whole-study findings and limits: The high TCRbeta diversity at day 60 in some patients came from surviving recipient T cells and thymic progenitors. T-cell numbers and diversity, one year after transplant, stemmed largely from T cells that were newly produced. After transplant, at about two months, alpha-beta T cells were reportedly derived from several hundred expanded graft clones.

This clonotype was observed many times. Antigen unknown. This CDR3 is 23 amino acids long. Trimming stripped 3 bases from V and 2 bases from J, with 37 bases between. Unique molecular identifiers featured in how the TCRbeta library was prepared. TCRdb redid the calling of the PCR reads with MiXCR, one entry per CDR3 protein. The profile shows 550,000 to 600,000 distinct CDR3 sequences, about 21% of them singletons. The sample was PBMCs, mostly from graft donor cells, taken 360 days after TCRalphabeta/CD19-depleted stem cell transplant. The chain has TRBV12-3 or TRBV12-4 and TRBJ1-1; weak D call: TRBD1 (5 bases). This sequence originates from a boy under two years old who had a stem cell transplant for acute myeloid leukemia, so the T cells may come from the graft donor. In nucleotides, the CDR3 is TGTGCCAGCAGTTTCGCGACGAACGCCCGCGGGGGTCAGTCCCCTGGGGATAACACTGAAGCTTTCTTT. It is translated as CASSFATNARGGQSPGDNTEAFF.